This TCR beta chain was recorded in a study of blood T cell repertoires in COVID-19. Overall study context: Sample material is recorded as cDNA or gDNA derived from T cells, B-cell-depleted T cells, or PBMCs.

Measured with immunoSEQ multiplex PCR; TCRdb has only the in-frame clones, and not every one. Of more than 300,000 clones listed, approximately 90% are singletons. This CDR3 has 14 residues. Germline CDR1 and CDR2: MNHNY and SVGAGI (reference sequence). V dropped 9 bases and J dropped 5; count of bases not matched to a gene: 4. J is TRBJ2-1 and V is TRBV6-6, with 13 bases fitting TRBD2. The sequence was collected from a woman between 40 and 55 years old who had been exposed to COVID-19. The specimen was PBMCs or T cells enriched from blood (not recorded which). The CDR3 sequence: CASSGTSGDNEQFF. CDR3 coding DNA: TGTGCCAGTTCCGGGACTAGCGGGGACAATGAGCAGTTCTTC.